Following are 2 T cell receptor beta chains from one sample sequenced in a study of T cell responses to AZD1222 COVID-19 vaccine. The method was immunoSEQ multiplex PCR; TCRdb's version includes in-frame clones alone and lacks a portion of them. The sample has roughly 110,000 clones, roughly 90% seen once; the top ten hold 3.5% to 4.5%. The sequencing here drew on peripheral blood, taken on day 0 of AZD1222 vaccination. The receptor set was obtained from an adult in good health.

The chain has TRBV12-3 or TRBV12-4 and TRBJ2-7, with D unresolved. V lost 6 bases to trimming and J lost 1 base, with 7 bases between them. CDR3 size: 12 residues. This CDR3 reads CASSRVSYEQYF. Written as DNA, the CDR3 is TGTGCCAGCAGCCGCGTATCCTACGAGCAGTACTTC.

The sample holds one count of this clone. The germline gene is not matched at one end of the junction; a read error may be the cause. The genes are TRBV7-2 and TRBJ2-3; the D is unclear. CDR1 is SGHTA, CDR2 FQGNSA, per germline. The CDR3 sequence is 14 residues long. The chain's CDR3 is CASRLSGSTDTQYF. CDR3 nucleotide sequence: TGTGCCAGCAGGTTATCGGGCAGCACTGATACGCAGTATTTT.